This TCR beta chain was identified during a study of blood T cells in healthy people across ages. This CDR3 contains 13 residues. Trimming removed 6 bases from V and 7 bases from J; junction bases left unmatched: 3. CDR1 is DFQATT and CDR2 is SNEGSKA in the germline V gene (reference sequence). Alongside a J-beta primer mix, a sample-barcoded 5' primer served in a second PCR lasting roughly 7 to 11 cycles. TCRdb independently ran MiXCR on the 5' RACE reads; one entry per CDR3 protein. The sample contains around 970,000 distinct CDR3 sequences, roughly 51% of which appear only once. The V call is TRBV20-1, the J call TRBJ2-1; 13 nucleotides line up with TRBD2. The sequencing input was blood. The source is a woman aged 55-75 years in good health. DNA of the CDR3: TGCAGTGCACCACTAGCGGGAGGGAATGAGCAGTTCTTC. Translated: CSAPLAGGNEQFF.